The 2 T cell receptor beta chains presented below share a single source sample, sequenced in a study of T cells expressing NK-cell markers (TCRdb year 2020). Library generation was performed with 5' RACE. TCRdb records Illumina HiSeq 2000 as the sequencer. TCRdb reprocessed the reads into one record per CDR3 protein sequence, lacking DNA. The sample has roughly 180,000 distinct CDR3 sequences on record. The ten largest account for over 20% of the sample. Sample: blood T cells: a sorted CD56 or NKG2C T cell subset, CD4+ or CD8+ T cells, or bulk PBMC T cells (not recorded which). These receptors all come from a man aged 18-69 years in good health.

The gene calls are TRBV5-1 and TRBJ2-5; TCRdb reports TRBD1, a call that lacks DNA to check it against. In germline, CDR1 is SGHRS, CDR2 YFSETQ. The CDR3 is 18 residues long. This chain's CDR3 is CASSSGRGLELMVETQYF.

The V gene is TRBV11-3, the J gene TRBJ2-1. The CDR3 has 12 amino acids. Germline V gene sequence: CDR1 SGHNT, CDR2 YENEEA. CDR3 loop: CASSPPNNEQFF.